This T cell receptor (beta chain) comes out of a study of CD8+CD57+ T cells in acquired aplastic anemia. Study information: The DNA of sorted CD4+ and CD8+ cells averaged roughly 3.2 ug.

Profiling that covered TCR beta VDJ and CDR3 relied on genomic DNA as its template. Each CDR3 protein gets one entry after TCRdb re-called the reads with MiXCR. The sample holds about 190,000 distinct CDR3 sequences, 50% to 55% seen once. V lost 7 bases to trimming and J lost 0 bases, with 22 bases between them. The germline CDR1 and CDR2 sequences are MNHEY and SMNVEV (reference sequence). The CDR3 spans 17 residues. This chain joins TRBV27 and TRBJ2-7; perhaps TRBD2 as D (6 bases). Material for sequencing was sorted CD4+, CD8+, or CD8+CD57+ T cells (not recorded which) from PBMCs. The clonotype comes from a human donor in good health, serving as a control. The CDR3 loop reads CASKSLGRGGASYEQYF. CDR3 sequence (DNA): TGTGCCAGCAAAAGTTTAGGACGGGGAGGCGCCTCCTACGAGCAGTACTTC.